The clone carrying this TCR beta chain was found many times. Its antigen remains unknown. There were TCR beta CDR3 regions amplified from RNA transcripts. HTBI primers were employed in a first-round RT-PCR of the TCR CDR3. MiXCR, run by TCRdb on the multiplex PCR reads, gives a single entry per CDR3 protein. The table records hundreds of thousands of distinct CDR3 sequences, 15% to 19% of them present only once. The sample belongs to a study of T cells in Graves' hyperthyroidism and ophthalmopathy. Study-level points and caveats: It was a median approximately 6 months before onset that the model predicted ophthalmopathy.

The CDR3 is 15 amino acids. Looked up from germline, CDR1 is LNHNV and CDR2 is YYDKDF (reference sequence). Trimming pared 0 bases from V and 0 bases from J, leaving 8 bases between. V gene TRBV15 combines with J gene TRBJ2-5; weak D call: TRBD2 (5 bases). Sequencing used blood. This TCR derives from a woman aged 18-29 years with Graves' hyperthyroidism. This CDR3 is CATSRDRENQETQYF. The CDR3 DNA follows: TGTGCCACCAGCAGAGATCGGGAAAACCAAGAGACCCAGTACTTC.